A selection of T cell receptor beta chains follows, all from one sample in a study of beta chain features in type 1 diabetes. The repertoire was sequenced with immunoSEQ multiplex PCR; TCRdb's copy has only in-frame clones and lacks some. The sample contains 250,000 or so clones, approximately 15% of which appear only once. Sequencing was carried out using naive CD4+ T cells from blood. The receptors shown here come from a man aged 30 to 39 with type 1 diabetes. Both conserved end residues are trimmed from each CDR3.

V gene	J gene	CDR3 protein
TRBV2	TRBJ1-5	ASRKEEGGNQPQH
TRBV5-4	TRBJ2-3	ASSPRTSGAKMDTQY
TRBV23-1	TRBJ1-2	ASSQEGRAAYGYT
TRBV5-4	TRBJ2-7	ASSVLLAGGSDEQY
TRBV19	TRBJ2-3	ASSIGTGGIGTQY
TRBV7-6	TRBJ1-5	ASSAQGYSNQPQH
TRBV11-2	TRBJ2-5	ASSLQGYGGGTQETQY
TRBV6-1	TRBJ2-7	ASSEGGPLPYEQY
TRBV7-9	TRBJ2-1	ASSFGGRDNEQF
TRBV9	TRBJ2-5	ASSPRGLAGVRTQY
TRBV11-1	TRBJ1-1	ASSPPNRGATTEAF
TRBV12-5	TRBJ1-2	ASGLVPGTATWGYT
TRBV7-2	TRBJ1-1	ASSTGQSNTEAF
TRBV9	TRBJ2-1	ASSLPPPGGFGVGRVEQF
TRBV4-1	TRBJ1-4	ASSQDRQGREKLF
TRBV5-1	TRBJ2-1	ASSFGGSSYNEQF
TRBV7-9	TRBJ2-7	ASSLVAGSSYEQY
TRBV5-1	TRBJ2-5	ASSSATSGGATQY
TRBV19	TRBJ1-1	ASMPQGAPPGAEAF
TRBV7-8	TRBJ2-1	ASSFDGRGGRNEQF
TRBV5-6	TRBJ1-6	ASSDYSSPLH
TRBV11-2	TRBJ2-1	ASSRALEEEQF
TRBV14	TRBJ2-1	ASSPLAGQQF
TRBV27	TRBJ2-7	ASRTGSSYEQY
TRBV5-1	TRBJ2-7	ASSLRTSGRKEQY
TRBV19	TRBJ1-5	ASNEGGNQPQH
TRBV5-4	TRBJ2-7	ASSLFGTGGEQY
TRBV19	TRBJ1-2	ASSIDGPGGANGYT
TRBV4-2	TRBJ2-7	ASSQDGTSGLYEQY
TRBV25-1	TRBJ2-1	ASSVAGGYNEQF
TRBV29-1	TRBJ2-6	SARGSGANVLT
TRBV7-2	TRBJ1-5	ASSSQGERNQPQH
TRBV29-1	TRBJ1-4	SVAVSGGVEKLF
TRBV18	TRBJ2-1	ASSPPADNEQF
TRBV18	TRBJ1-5	ASSRAVNQPQH
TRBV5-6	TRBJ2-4	ASSWDRENIQY
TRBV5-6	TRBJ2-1	ASSHSGANYNEQF
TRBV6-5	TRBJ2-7	ASSKGVLSYEQY
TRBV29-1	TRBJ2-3	SVDWREAYQSTDTQY
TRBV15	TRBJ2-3	ATSRDLGGRGTDTQY
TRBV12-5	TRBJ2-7	ASGLPPPGYEQY
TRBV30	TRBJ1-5	AWSVPGNQPQH
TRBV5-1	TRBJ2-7	ASSFQGDSYEQY
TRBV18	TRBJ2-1	ASSPTLAGGLVFYNEQF
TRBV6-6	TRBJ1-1	ASRWPGDRNTEAF
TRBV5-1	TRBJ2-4	ASSLGTGQGNIQY
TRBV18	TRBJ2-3	ASSPSEDTQY
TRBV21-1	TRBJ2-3	ASSPVGSRGSTDTQY
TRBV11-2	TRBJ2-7	ASSLAPRLAAYEQY
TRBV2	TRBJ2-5	ASSGSGGKETQY
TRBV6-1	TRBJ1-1	ASRERGASTEAF
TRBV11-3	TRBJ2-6	ASSPRTSTSGANVLT
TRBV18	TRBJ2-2	ASSPPTSGTNTGELF
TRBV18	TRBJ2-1	ASSPNGGGPNEQF
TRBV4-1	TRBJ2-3	ASSPGTGTSWDTQY